This T cell receptor beta chain originates from a study of early T cells in non-severe SARS-CoV-2 infection. Points on this clonotype: One end of the junction varies from germline; a read error may be responsible.

The CDR3 spans 15 residues. Germline V gene lookup returns CDR1 SSHAT and CDR2 FNYEAQ (reference sequence). MiXCR was run by TCRdb on the 5' RACE reads, yielding one entry per CDR3 protein. The profile covers tens of thousands of distinct CDR3 sequences, with roughly an eighth appearing a single time and 4.8% taken by the ten largest. The clonotype comes from an adult who was a healthcare worker with PCR-confirmed SARS-CoV-2 infection or an uninfected control (not recorded which). Sequenced sample: whole blood. The chain links TRBV7-7 to TRBJ2-1, with D unclear. Here the CDR3 reads CASSLEASSYNEQFF. The CDR3, as DNA: TGTGCTAGCAGCTTAGAGGCGAGCTCCTACAATGAGCAGTTCTTC. Full variable domain (missing parts from reference TRBV7-7 and TRBJ2-1): GAGVSQSPRYKVTKRGQDVTLRCDPISSHATLYWYQQALGQGPEFLTYFNYEAQPDKSGLPSDRFSAERPEGSISTLTIQRTEQRDSAMYRCASSLEASSYNEQFFGPGTRLTVL.